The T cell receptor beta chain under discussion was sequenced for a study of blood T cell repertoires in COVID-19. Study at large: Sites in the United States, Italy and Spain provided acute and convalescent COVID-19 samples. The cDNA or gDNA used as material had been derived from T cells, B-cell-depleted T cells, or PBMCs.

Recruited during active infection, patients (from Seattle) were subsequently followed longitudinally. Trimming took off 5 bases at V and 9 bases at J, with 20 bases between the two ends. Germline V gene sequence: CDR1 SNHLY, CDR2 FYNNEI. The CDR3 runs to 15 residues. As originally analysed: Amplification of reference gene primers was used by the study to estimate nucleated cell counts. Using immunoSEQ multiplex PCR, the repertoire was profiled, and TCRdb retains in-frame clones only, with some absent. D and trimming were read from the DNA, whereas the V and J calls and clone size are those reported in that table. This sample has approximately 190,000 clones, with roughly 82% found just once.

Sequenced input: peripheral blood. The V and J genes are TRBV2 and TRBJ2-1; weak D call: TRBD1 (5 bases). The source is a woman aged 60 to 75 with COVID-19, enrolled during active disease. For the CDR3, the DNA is TGTGCCAGCAGTTTGGTGGCAGGGAACACGGGTGAGCAGTTCTTC. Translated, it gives CASSLVAGNTGEQFF.